Shown below are 24 T cell receptor beta chains from a single sample sequenced in a study of T cell repertoires in cytomegalovirus infection. TCRdb passed the reads through MiXCR, listing each CDR3 protein once. This table has 630,000 or so distinct CDR3 sequences, approximately 24% appearing once. The sample comprised CD8+ T cells from PBMCs. Source of these receptors: a human donor in good health (CMV status not recorded). Some clones in this sample may be carry-over from other donors' samples.

This chain connects TRBV5-1 to TRBJ2-1; D tentatively reads TRBD1 or TRBD2 (5 bases each). The V gene's germline CDR1 is SGHRS and CDR2 YFSETQ. V lost 1 base, J lost 5 bases, and 13 bases lay in between. The CDR3 totals 15 residues. As DNA, the CDR3 is TGCGCCAGCAGCTTGTCTTGGGGGAACCACAATGAGCAGTTCTTC. Amino acid sequence: CASSLSWGNHNEQFF.

This rearrangement joins TRBV18 to TRBJ1-6; D is ambiguous. The CDR3 runs 16 residues. V lost 6 bases to trimming and J lost 0 bases, with 12 bases between them. Germline CDR1 reads KGHSH; CDR2 reads LQKENI. CDR3: CASSPEASSYNSPLHF. The CDR3 bases are TGTGCCAGCTCCCCGGAGGCTAGCTCCTATAATTCACCCCTCCACTTT.

A note on this clonotype: This may arise from a read error, as a much more abundant clone is one base away. J is TRBJ2-3 and V is TRBV7-8; TRBD2 matches at 10 bases. The CDR3 totals 16 residues. V was pared by 11 bases and J by 5 bases, with 16 bases of the junction left unmatched. CDR1 SGHVS and CDR2 FQNEAQ come from the germline V gene. The CDR3 DNA is TGTGCCGGCATCCTTTCCGCGGGACTAGCGCGAGATACGCAGTATTTT. Its protein is CAGILSAGLARDTQYF.

This clonotype was recorded only once. This clone may be a read error of a much larger clone one base away. This chain joins TRBV7-3 and TRBJ2-2; D may match TRBD1 or TRBD2 (5 bases each). Germline CDR1 SGHTA, CDR2 FQGTGA. The CDR3 sequence is 14 residues long. With 10 bases removed from V and 6 bases from J, the gap between germline ends came to 18 bases. CDR3 bases: TGTGCCAACATCGACAGCGAGGGTCCCGGGGAGCTGTTTTTT. Protein product: CANIDSEGPGELFF. Together with reference TRBV7-3 and TRBJ2-2, the CDR3 gives the full variable domain: GAGVSQTPSNKVTEKGKYVELRCDPISGHTALYWYRQSLGQGPEFLIYFQGTGAADDSGLPNDRFFAVRPEGSVSTLKIQRTERGDSAVYLCANIDSEGPGELFFGEGSRLTVL.

In this sample, this clonotype turned up many times. The chain couples TRBV28 to TRBJ2-1; the match to TRBD2 covers 7 bases. CDR1 and CDR2 from the germline V gene are MDHEN and SYDVKM. CDR3 length equals 13 residues. J lost 7 bases, V lost 3 bases, and 3 bases had no gene match. The CDR3 region is CASSFLLANEQFF. CDR3 nucleotide sequence: TGTGCCAGCAGTTTCCTACTAGCGAATGAGCAGTTCTTC.

This chain connects TRBV20-1 to TRBJ2-3, with 8 positions matching TRBD2. The CDR3 has 14 residues. Germline V gives CDR1 DFQATT, CDR2 SNEGSKA (reference sequence). The ends lost 5 bases at V and 2 bases at J; junction bases unmatched: 6. CDR3 loop: CSADGGADTDTQYF. The CDR3 DNA sequence: TGCAGTGCTGACGGGGGGGCTGACACAGATACGCAGTATTTT.

This clonotype was seen just once. This clone may be a read error of a much larger clone one base away. This sequence joins TRBV6-2 or TRBV6-3 and TRBJ2-7; 7 bases line up with TRBD2. The V and J ends lost 2 bases and 6 bases, in that order; junction bases with no gene match: 7. Germline CDR1 MNHEY, CDR2 SVGEGT. The CDR3 has 14 amino acids. The CDR3 region is CASSYQPSGCEQYF. The CDR3 DNA is TGTGCCAGCAGTTACCAACCTAGCGGATGCGAGCAGTACTTC.

This clonotype was seen at least ten times. V usage is TRBV7-9 and J usage is TRBJ2-1, with TRBD1 identical over 9 bases. The CDR3 loop spans 15 amino acids. V shed 5 bases and J 3 bases; nucleotides not matched to a gene: 5. The V gene's germline CDR1 is SEHNR and CDR2 FQNEAQ (reference sequence). The CDR3 sequence: CASSLNRGLYNEQFF. CDR3 sequence (DNA): TGTGCCAGCAGCCTAAACAGGGGGCTCTACAATGAGCAGTTCTTC. The entire variable domain, with the rest obtained from reference TRBV7-9 and TRBJ2-1, is as follows: DTGVSQNPRHKITKRGQNVTFRCDPISEHNRLYWYRQTLGQGPEFLTYFQNEAQLEKSRLLSDRFSAERPKGSFSTLEIQRTEQGDSAMYLCASSLNRGLYNEQFFGPGTRLTVL.

The CDR3 here is CAISESTETRATNEKLFF. For the CDR3, the DNA is TGTGCCATCAGTGAGTCCACAGAGACACGTGCAACTAATGAAAAACTGTTTTTT. The genes are TRBV10-3 and TRBJ1-4; D ambiguous. The CDR3 has 18 amino acids. The germline V gene encodes CDR1 ENHRY and CDR2 SYGVKD. Trimming took 0 bases from V and 0 from J, leaving 14 bases between them.

This clonotype was found a few times. The chain combines TRBV24-1 with TRBJ2-5; unclear D gene. The germline V gene encodes CDR1 KGHDR and CDR2 SFDVKD. The V and J ends lost 1 base and 2 bases respectively, with 10 bases between them. The CDR3 covers 15 residues. The CDR3 DNA sequence: TGTGCCACCAGTGATTTACCGACAAATCAAGAGACCCAGTACTTC. Its translation: CATSDLPTNQETQYF.

This clonotype was seen only a few times. J is TRBJ2-7 and V is TRBV20-1; perhaps D is TRBD1 or TRBD2 (5 bases each). Trimming shortened V by 6 bases and J by 0 bases, and 12 bases separated the two germline ends. The CDR3 contains 13 residues. Looked up from germline, CDR1 is DFQATT and CDR2 is SNEGSKA (reference sequence). The CDR3 here is CSAEDTGSYEQYF. The DNA of the CDR3 is TGCAGTGCGGAGGACACAGGCTCCTACGAGCAGTACTTC.

This clonotype was observed many times. This sequence joins TRBV14 and TRBJ1-2; D is unclear. Trimming stripped 10 bases from V and 10 bases from J, with 7 bases between. This CDR3 contains 8 residues. Germline V lookup: CDR1 SGHDN, CDR2 FVKESK. The CDR3 is CATMIYTF. The CDR3 DNA is TGTGCCACCATGATCTACACCTTC.

This chain links TRBV11-2 with TRBJ2-2; 8 positions match TRBD2. The CDR3 contains 15 residues. V was clipped by 7 bases and J by 7 bases; unmatched bases: 11. Germline lookup yields CDR1 SGHAT and CDR2 FQNNGV. DNA for the CDR3: TGTGCCAGCACCCTTATCGGGGGGGCCGGCGGGGAGCTGTTTTTT. The encoded protein is CASTLIGGAGGELFF.

The gene calls are TRBV6-2 or TRBV6-3 and TRBJ1-1; TRBD1 matches 8 bases. From germline, CDR1 is MNHEY and CDR2 SVGEGT. CDR3 size: 17 residues. V was clipped by 0 bases and J by 1 base; unmatched bases: 7. CDR3 sequence (DNA): TGTGCCAGCAGTTACTCGAGGGACAGGCCAAAGAACACTGAAGCTTTCTTT. Protein: CASSYSRDRPKNTEAFF.

This chain connects TRBV5-1 to TRBJ1-1; weak D call: TRBD1 (5 bases). This CDR3 region has 13 residues. Germline V lookup: CDR1 SGHRS, CDR2 YFSETQ. V was clipped by 5 bases and J by 3 bases, with 11 bases between them. Written as DNA, the CDR3 is TGCGCCAGCAGAGTGGGCAGGGACACTGAAGCTTTCTTT. Translating gives CASRVGRDTEAFF.

This clonotype was observed a handful of times. This chain uses TRBV29-1 with TRBJ1-2; 7 bases match TRBD1. CDR1 and CDR2 from the germline V gene are SQVTM and ANQGSEA. Unmatched junction bases numbered 4, after V lost 6 bases and J lost 3 bases. This CDR3 region has 12 residues. The CDR3 nucleotides are TGCAGCGTACCGACAGGGCACTATGGCTACACCTTC. Encoded protein: CSVPTGHYGYTF.

This clonotype has ten or more counts. The V call is TRBV7-4, the J call TRBJ1-1; D not certain. V gave up 2 bases and J gave up 3 bases, with 10 bases separating them. The CDR3 spans 14 residues. Germline CDR1 SGHVT, CDR2 SQSDAQ. In DNA form, the CDR3 reads TGTGCCAGCAGCTTACGGCCGTCGGACACTGAAGCTTTCTTT. Amino acids: CASSLRPSDTEAFF.

This clonotype was counted many times. The V and J genes are TRBV7-9 and TRBJ2-7; 9 nucleotides agree with TRBD1. The CDR3 contains 15 residues. V gave up 6 bases and J gave up 3 bases; unmatched junction bases: 9. CDR1 SEHNR and CDR2 FQNEAQ come from the germline V gene (reference sequence). CDR3 DNA: TGTGCCAGCAGTTCACCCGGGACAGGGTTCTACGAGCAGTACGTC. This codes for CASSSPGTGFYEQYV.

This clonotype was seen repeatedly, ten times or more. The chain links TRBV6-1 to TRBJ1-3; D is perhaps TRBD1 (5 bases). CDR3 length equals 18 residues. Germline CDR1 is MNHNS and CDR2 is SASEGT. Between the trimmed V and J ends, which lost 7 bases and 0 bases, there was a span of 22 bases. CDR3 DNA: TGTGCCAGCAACCGACCGCTGGACATCGTAAGCTCTGGAAACACCATATATTTT. It codes for CASNRPLDIVSSGNTIYF.

The chain employs TRBV12-3 or TRBV12-4 and TRBJ2-1, with a tentative D call TRBD2 (6 bases). Trimming left V 4 bases short and J 6 bases short, with 19 bases between. The CDR3 has 16 residues. As DNA, the CDR3 is TGTGCCAGCAGTTCCCCCTGGCGGGGCCCCCTCAATGAGCAGTTCTTC. Translated, it gives CASSSPWRGPLNEQFF.

This clonotype appeared a single time. The J gene is TRBJ1-1, the V gene TRBV19; 7 nucleotides agree with TRBD1. The CDR3 has 16 amino acids. From germline, CDR1 is LNHDA and CDR2 SQIVND (reference sequence). The junction had 13 bases not matched to a gene; V was cut back by 9 bases and J by 0 bases. Written as DNA, the CDR3 is TGTGCCAGCACTGCGAACACAGGGGACTTGAACACTGAAGCTTTCTTT. Translation gives CASTANTGDLNTEAFF.

This chain links TRBV7-4 with TRBJ2-7; 9 positions agree with TRBD1. V dropped 4 bases and J dropped 3; count of bases not matched to a gene: 7. Germline CDR1 and CDR2: SGHVT and SQSDAQ. The CDR3 length is 15 residues. Written as DNA, the CDR3 is TGTGCCAGCAGCTCAGACCAGGACAGGGGCTACGAGCAGTACTTC. As protein: CASSSDQDRGYEQYF.

The rearrangement uses TRBV5-6 and TRBJ2-1; the D gene is possibly TRBD2 (5 bases). The V and J ends lost 3 bases and 10 bases respectively, with 11 bases between them. The CDR3 has 12 amino acids. Looked up from germline, CDR1 is SGHDT and CDR2 is YYEEEE. Written as DNA, the CDR3 is TGTGCCAGCAGCTGGCGGGTAGGAGAGCAGTTCTTC. Translated: CASSWRVGEQFF.

The gene calls are TRBV20-1 and TRBJ2-3; D tentatively reads TRBD1 or TRBD2 (5 bases each). With 6 bases removed from V and 6 bases from J, the gap between germline ends came to 19 bases. This CDR3 is 14 amino acids long. The germline V gene encodes CDR1 DFQATT and CDR2 SNEGSKA (reference sequence). The CDR3 loop is CSASRGGPTDTQYF. Written as DNA, the CDR3 is TGCAGTGCCTCCCGGGGCGGCCCCACGGATACGCAGTATTTT.